This T cell receptor (beta chain) came from a study of blood T cell repertoires in COVID-19. The junction had 4 bases not matched to a gene; V was cut back by 5 bases and J by 4 bases. CDR3 length equals 13 residues. In germline, CDR1 is SGHAT, CDR2 FQNNGV. The data were produced by immunoSEQ multiplex PCR, yet TCRdb's version contains in-frame clones alone and is incomplete. The sample shows 380,000 or so clones, over 75% of them seen only once. The sequence derives from a woman aged 40 to 50 with acute COVID-19. Sequenced material: PBMCs or T cells enriched from blood (not recorded which). The chain links TRBV11-2 to TRBJ1-2, with 7 bases identical to TRBD1. This chain's CDR3 is CASSPDRVYGYTF. CDR3 DNA sequence: TGTGCCAGCAGCCCCGACAGGGTCTATGGCTACACCTTC.